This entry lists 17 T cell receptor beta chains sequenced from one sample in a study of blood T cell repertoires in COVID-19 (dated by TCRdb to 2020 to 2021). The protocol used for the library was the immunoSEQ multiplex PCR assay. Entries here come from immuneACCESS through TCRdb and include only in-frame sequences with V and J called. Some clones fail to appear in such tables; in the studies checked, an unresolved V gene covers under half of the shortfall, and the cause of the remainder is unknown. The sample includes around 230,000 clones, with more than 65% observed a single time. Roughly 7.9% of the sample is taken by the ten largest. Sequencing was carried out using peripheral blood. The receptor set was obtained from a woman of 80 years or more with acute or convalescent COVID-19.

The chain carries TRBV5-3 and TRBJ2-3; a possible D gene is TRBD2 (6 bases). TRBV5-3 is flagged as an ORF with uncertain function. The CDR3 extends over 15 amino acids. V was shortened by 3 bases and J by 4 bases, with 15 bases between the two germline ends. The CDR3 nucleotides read TGTGCCAGAAGCTGGGCCGGGGGTGAATCAGATACGCAGTATTTT. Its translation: CARSWAGGESDTQYF.

The CDR3 here is CAVLPGFTEAFF. The CDR3 nucleotides read TGTGCCGTCCTTCCAGGGTTCACTGAAGCTTTCTTT. This sequence joins TRBV12-3 or TRBV12-4 and TRBJ1-1; tentatively, D is TRBD1 (5 bases). Deletions cut 11 bases from V and 4 bases from J, with 14 bases between. The CDR3 runs to 12 residues.

The CDR3 spells CASSYSGTSTDTQYF. The CDR3 DNA reads as TGTGCCAGCAGTTACTCAGGGACTAGCACAGATACGCAGTATTTT. The chain is built from TRBV6-5 and TRBJ2-3; D may be TRBD2 (6 bases). The CDR3 is made up of 15 amino acids. Germline lookup yields CDR1 MNHEY and CDR2 SVGAGI. Between the trimmed V and J ends, which lost 0 bases and 0 bases, there was a span of 7 bases.

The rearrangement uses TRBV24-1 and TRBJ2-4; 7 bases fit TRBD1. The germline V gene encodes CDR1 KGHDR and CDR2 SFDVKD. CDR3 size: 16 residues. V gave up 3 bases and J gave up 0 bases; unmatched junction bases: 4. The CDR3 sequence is CATSDRGQLAKNIQYF. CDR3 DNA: TGTGCCACCAGTGATAGGGGACAGCTAGCCAAAAACATTCAGTACTTC.

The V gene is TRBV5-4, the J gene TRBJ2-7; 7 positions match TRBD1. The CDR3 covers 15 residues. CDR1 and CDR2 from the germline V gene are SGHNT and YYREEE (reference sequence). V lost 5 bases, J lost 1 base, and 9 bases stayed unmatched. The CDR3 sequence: CASRFDRATSYEQYF. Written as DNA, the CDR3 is TGTGCCAGCAGATTCGACAGGGCCACATCCTACGAGCAGTACTTC.

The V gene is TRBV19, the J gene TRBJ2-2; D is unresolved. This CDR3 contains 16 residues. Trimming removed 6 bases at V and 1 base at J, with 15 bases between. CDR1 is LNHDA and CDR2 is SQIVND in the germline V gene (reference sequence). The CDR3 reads CASSVLENMNTGELFF. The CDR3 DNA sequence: TGTGCCAGTAGCGTCCTTGAGAATATGAACACCGGGGAGCTGTTTTTT. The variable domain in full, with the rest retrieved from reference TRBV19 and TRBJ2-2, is DGGITQSPKYLFRKEGQNVTLSCEQNLNHDAMYWYRQDPGQGLRLIYYSQIVNDFQKGDIAEGYSVSREKKESFPLTVTSAQKNPTAFYLCASSVLENMNTGELFFGEGSRLTVL.

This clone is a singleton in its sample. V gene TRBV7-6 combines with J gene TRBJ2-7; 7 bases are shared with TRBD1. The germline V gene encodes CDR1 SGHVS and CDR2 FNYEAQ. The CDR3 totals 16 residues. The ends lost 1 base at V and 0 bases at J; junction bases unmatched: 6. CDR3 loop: CASSLGTGSSSYEQYF. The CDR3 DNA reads TGTGCCAGCAGCTTAGGGACAGGCTCGAGCTCCTACGAGCAGTACTTC.

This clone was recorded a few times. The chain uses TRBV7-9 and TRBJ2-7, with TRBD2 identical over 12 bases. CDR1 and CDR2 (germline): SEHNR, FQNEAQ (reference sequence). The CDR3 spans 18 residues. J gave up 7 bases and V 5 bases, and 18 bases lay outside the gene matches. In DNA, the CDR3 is TGTGCCAGCAGCCCTACCCAGTTTCTAGCGGGAGGGCCGCGGGAGCAGTACTTC. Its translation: CASSPTQFLAGGPREQYF.

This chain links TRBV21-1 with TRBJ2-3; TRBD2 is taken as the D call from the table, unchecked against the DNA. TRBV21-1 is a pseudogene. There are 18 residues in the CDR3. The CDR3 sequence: CASSKARGLAGLTDTQYF. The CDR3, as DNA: TGTGCCAGCAGCAAAGCGCGGGGACTAGCGGGGCTCACAGATACGCAGTATTTT.

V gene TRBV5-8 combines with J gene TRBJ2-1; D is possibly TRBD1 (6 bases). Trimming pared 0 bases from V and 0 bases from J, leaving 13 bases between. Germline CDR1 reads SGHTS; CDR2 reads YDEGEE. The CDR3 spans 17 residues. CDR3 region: CASSLDYRASSYNEQFF. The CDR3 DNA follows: TGTGCCAGCAGCTTGGATTACAGGGCAAGCTCCTACAATGAGCAGTTCTTC. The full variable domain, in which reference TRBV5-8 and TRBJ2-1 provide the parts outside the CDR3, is EAGVTQSPTHLIKTRGQQATLRCSPISGHTSVYWYQQALGLGLQFLLWYDEGEERNRGNFPPRFSGRQFPNYSSELNVNALELEDSALYLCASSLDYRASSYNEQFFGPGTRLTVL.

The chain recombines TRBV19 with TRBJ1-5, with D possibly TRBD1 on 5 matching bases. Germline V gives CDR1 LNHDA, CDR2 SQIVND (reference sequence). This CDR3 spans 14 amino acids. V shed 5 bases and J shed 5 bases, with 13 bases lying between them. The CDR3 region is CASSPGRVDQPQHF. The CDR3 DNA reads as TGTGCCAGTAGTCCGGGCAGGGTCGATCAGCCCCAGCATTTT.

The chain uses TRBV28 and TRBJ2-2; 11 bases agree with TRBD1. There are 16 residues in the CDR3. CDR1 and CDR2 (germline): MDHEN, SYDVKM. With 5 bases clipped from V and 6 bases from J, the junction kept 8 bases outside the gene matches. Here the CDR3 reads CASSPPGTGGAGELFF. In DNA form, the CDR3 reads TGTGCCAGCAGTCCCCCTGGGACAGGGGGTGCCGGGGAGCTGTTTTTT.

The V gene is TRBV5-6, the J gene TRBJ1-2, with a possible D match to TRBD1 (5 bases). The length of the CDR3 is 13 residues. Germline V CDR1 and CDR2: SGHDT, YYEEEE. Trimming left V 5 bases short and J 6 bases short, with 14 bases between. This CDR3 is CASSFQGRNGYTF. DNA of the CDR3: TGTGCCAGCAGTTTTCAGGGTAGGAATGGCTACACCTTC. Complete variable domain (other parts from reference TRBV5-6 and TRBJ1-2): DAGVTQSPTHLIKTRGQQVTLRCSPKSGHDTVSWYQQALGQGPQFIFQYYEEEERQRGNFPDRFSGHQFPNYSSELNVNALLLGDSALYLCASSFQGRNGYTFGSGTRLTVV.

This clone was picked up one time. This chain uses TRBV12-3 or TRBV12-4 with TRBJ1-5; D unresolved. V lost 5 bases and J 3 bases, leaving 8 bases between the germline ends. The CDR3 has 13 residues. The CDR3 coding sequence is TGTGCCAGCAGTACCTTAGACAATCAGCCCCAGCATTTT. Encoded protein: CASSTLDNQPQHF.

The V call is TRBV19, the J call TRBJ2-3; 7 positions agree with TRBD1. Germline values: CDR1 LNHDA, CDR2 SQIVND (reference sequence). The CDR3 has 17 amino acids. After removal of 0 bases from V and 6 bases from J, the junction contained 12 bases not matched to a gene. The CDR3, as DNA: TGTGCCAGTAGTATAGACCGGGACAGCGAGATCGGGGATACGCAGTATTTT. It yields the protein CASSIDRDSEIGDTQYF.

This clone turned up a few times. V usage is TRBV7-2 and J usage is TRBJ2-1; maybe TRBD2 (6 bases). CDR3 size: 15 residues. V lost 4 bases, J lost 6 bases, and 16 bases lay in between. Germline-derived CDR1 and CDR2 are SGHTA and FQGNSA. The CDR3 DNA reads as TGTGCCAGCAGCTCACGGCGGGGTCTTAGCAATGAGCAGTTCTTC. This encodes CASSSRRGLSNEQFF.

CDR3 in amino acids: CASSLEATRASGANVLTF. The CDR3, as DNA: TGTGCCAGCAGCTTAGAAGCGACCAGGGCATCTGGGGCCAACGTCCTGACTTTC. V gene TRBV7-2 combines with J gene TRBJ2-6, with D tentatively TRBD1 (5 bases). V was clipped by 1 base and J by 1 base, with 14 bases between them. From germline, CDR1 is SGHTA and CDR2 FQGNSA. The CDR3 sequence is 18 residues long.